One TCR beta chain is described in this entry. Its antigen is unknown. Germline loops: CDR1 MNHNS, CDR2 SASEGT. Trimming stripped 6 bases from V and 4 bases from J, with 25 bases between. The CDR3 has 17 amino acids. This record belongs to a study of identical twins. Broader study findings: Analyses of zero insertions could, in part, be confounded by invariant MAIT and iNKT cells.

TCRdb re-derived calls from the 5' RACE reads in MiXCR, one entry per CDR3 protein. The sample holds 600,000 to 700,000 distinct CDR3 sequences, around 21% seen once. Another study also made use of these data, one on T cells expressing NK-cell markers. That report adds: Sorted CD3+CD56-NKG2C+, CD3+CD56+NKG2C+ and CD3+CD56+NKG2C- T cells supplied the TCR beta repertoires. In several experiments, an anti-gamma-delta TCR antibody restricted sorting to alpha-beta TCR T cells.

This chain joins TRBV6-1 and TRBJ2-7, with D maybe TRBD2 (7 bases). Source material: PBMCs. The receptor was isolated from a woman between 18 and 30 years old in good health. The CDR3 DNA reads TGTGCCAGCAGGAAGGGGGGATGGCGGGAGTCGGTTTACGAGCAGTACTTC. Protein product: CASRKGGWRESVYEQYF.